Presented here are 9 T cell receptor beta chains from one specimen sequenced in a study of shared clonotypes between healthy human individuals (TCRdb year 2020). Library preparation employed the immunoSEQ multiplex PCR assay. The clones in this table, taken by TCRdb from immuneACCESS, are in-frame only. Not every clone is retained; where verified, under half of the shortfall comes from an unresolved V gene, and the cause of the rest is unknown. The table for this sample lists roughly 590,000 clones; roughly 95% of them were counted only once. The biggest ten clones account for 0.095% to 0.12% of the sample. CD8 naive samples consisted of CD45RO-negative cells that were positively selected for CCR7, yielding a CD45RA+CCR7+ population without TemRA cells. Sequenced input: naive CD8+ T cells sorted from blood. The cell subset or site label, as the study defines it: CD45RA+CCR7+. These TCRs come from a woman in her thirties in good health.

This sequence joins TRBV28 and TRBJ2-7, with TRBD1 matching over 9 bases. Germline V CDR1 and CDR2: MDHEN, SYDVKM. Trimming took 6 bases from V and 7 from J; bases not matched to a gene: 7. This CDR3 contains 13 residues. The CDR3 sequence: CASSYTGGWEQYF. The CDR3 nucleotides are TGTGCCAGCAGCTATACAGGGGGCTGGGAGCAGTACTTC.

V gene TRBV27 combines with J gene TRBJ1-2; D is unresolved. V was pared by 0 bases and J by 0 bases, with 8 bases between. The V gene's germline CDR1 is MNHEY and CDR2 SMNVEV (reference sequence). The length of the CDR3 is 15 residues. DNA of the CDR3: TGTGCCAGCAGTTTATCGGGTTCAACTAACTATGGCTACACCTTC. Protein: CASSLSGSTNYGYTF.

The chain combines TRBV10-2 with TRBJ2-1; weak D call: TRBD2 (6 bases). The germline V and J ends were trimmed by 6 bases and 6 bases, with 12 bases remaining between them. The CDR3 runs to 13 residues. Per the germline V gene, CDR1 is WSHSY and CDR2 is SAAADI. For the CDR3, the DNA is TGCGCCAGCAGATGGGACTCGAGCAATGAGCAGTTCTTC. This translates into CASRWDSSNEQFF.

The rearrangement uses TRBV5-4 and TRBJ2-1, with D tentatively TRBD1 (5 bases). The germline gives CDR1 SGHNT, CDR2 YYREEE (reference sequence). This CDR3 comprises 16 residues. V shed 0 bases and J shed 6 bases, with 16 bases lying between them. The CDR3 nucleotides read TGTGCCAGCAGCTTGGATGGGGCTCTTTCGATCAATGAGCAGTTCTTC. It codes for CASSLDGALSINEQFF.

The chain recombines TRBV28 with TRBJ2-7, with D possibly matching TRBD2 (6 bases). CDR1 and CDR2 (germline): MDHEN, SYDVKM. Between the trimmed V and J ends, which lost 3 bases and 3 bases, there was a span of 12 bases. CDR3 length equals 14 residues. CDR3 amino acids: CASSFRLGGYEQYF. The CDR3 DNA follows: TGTGCCAGCAGTTTCCGGCTCGGGGGCTACGAGCAGTACTTC.

This clone is a singleton in its sample. The chain couples TRBV30 to TRBJ2-5; the match to TRBD2 covers 7 bases. The V gene's germline CDR1 is GTSNPN and CDR2 SVGIG (reference sequence). V shed 3 bases and J 4 bases; nucleotides not matched to a gene: 11. The CDR3 extends over 15 amino acids. The CDR3 sequence: CAWSGGLVRRETQYF. The DNA of the CDR3 is TGTGCCTGGAGCGGAGGACTAGTGAGGCGAGAGACCCAGTACTTC. Full variable domain (rest looked up from reference TRBV30 and TRBJ2-5): SQTIHQWPATLVQPVGSPLSLECTVEGTSNPNLYWYRQAAGRGLQLLFYSVGIGQISSEVPQNLSASRPQDRQFILSSKKLLLSDSGFYLCAWSGGLVRRETQYFGPGTRLLVL.

As concerns this clone: The same CDR3 can be traced to other DNA sequences in this sample. The chain has TRBV27 and TRBJ1-5; D might be TRBD1 (5 bases). This CDR3 spans 12 amino acids. V was cut by 9 bases and J by 7 bases, with 13 bases left in between. Germline-derived CDR1 and CDR2 are MNHEY and SMNVEV (reference sequence). This chain's CDR3 is CASTTGGQPQHF. For the CDR3, the DNA is TGTGCCAGTACCACCGGGGGGCAGCCCCAGCATTTT.

V and J are TRBV2 and TRBJ1-1, with TRBD1 matching over 8 bases. Germline CDR1 and CDR2: SNHLY and FYNNEI. CDR3 length: 17 residues. With V trimmed by 10 bases and J by 2 bases, 18 bases remained unmatched. The DNA for the CDR3 is TGTGCCACACCCTTGGGGGACAGGCACGAGGCAAACACTGAAGCTTTCTTT. Translating gives CATPLGDRHEANTEAFF.

J is TRBJ1-2 and V is TRBV5-4; D is ambiguous. The germline V gene encodes CDR1 SGHNT and CDR2 YYREEE (reference sequence). Trimming shortened V by 3 bases and J by 7 bases, and 13 bases separated the two germline ends. The CDR3 runs 13 residues. CDR3 nucleotides: TGTGCCAGCAGCTCGGCTACCCGCAGTGGCTACACCTTC. This codes for CASSSATRSGYTF.